This T cell receptor beta chain was observed in a study of cytomegalovirus exposure and HLA in healthy donors. The PCR used 60 Vbeta and 13 Jbeta primers. Clones were sequenced by immunoSEQ multiplex PCR, and TCRdb holds only the in-frame ones, with some missing. The sample has 100,000 to 150,000 clones; 80% are singletons. The CDR3 is 15 residues long. In germline, CDR1 is MNHEY, CDR2 SVGAGI. With V trimmed by 2 bases and J by 4 bases, 0 bases remained unmatched. The sequenced material came from PBMCs. The V and J genes are TRBV6-5 and TRBJ2-3, with 13 nucleotides matching TRBD2. This TCR derives from a man aged 30-40 years in good health and CMV-seropositive. Here the CDR3 reads CASSYGLAGADTQYF. The CDR3 nucleotides are TGTGCCAGCAGTTACGGACTAGCGGGGGCAGATACGCAGTATTTT.